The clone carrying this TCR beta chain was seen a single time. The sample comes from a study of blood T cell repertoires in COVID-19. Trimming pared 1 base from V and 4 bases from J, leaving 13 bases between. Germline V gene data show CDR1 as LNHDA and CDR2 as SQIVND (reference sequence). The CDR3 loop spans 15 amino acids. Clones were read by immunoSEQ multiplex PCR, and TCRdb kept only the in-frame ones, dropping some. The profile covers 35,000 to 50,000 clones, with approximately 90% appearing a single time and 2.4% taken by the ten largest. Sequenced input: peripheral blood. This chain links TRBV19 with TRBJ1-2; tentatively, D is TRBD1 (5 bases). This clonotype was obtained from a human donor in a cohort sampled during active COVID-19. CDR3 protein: CASSIGWTSPYGYTF. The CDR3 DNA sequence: TGTGCCAGTAGTATAGGATGGACAAGCCCCTATGGCTACACCTTC. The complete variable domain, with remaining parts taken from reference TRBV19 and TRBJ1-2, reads DGGITQSPKYLFRKEGQNVTLSCEQNLNHDAMYWYRQDPGQGLRLIYYSQIVNDFQKGDIAEGYSVSREKKESFPLTVTSAQKNPTAFYLCASSIGWTSPYGYTFGSGTRLTVV.